The 11 T cell receptor beta chains below come from one sample, sequenced in a study of a mutant IDH1 vaccine in newly diagnosed glioma. As to time point: baseline, week 1 (first vaccination visit). Treatment reported: pre-vaccination baseline after standard-of-care therapy. Profiling relied on immunoSEQ multiplex PCR, and the TCRdb table lists in-frame clones only, not all of them. The sample yields roughly 86,000 clones, about 82% seen once. The material sequenced was PBMCs, taken from a glioma patient treated with radiotherapy, temozolomide or both. The receptors originated from a man aged 35 to 55 with glioma.

The V call is TRBV30, the J call TRBJ2-7; 8 nucleotides agree with TRBD1. The CDR3 has 15 residues. Germline-derived CDR1 and CDR2 are GTSNPN and SVGIG (reference sequence). V trimming: 3 bases; J trimming: 2 bases; junction bases outside the gene matches: 9. DNA of the CDR3: TGTGCCTGGAGAGCTGACAGGGGTCTCACCTACGAGCAGTACTTC. Translation gives CAWRADRGLTYEQYF.

The gene calls are TRBV7-2 and TRBJ2-3, with TRBD2 identical over 8 bases. V lost 4 bases, J lost 4 bases, and 4 bases stayed unmatched. Germline V gene lookup returns CDR1 SGHTA and CDR2 FQGNSA. The CDR3 covers 14 residues. The CDR3 sequence: CASSSGTRADTQYF. CDR3 DNA: TGTGCCAGCAGCTCCGGGACTAGAGCAGATACGCAGTATTTT.

The chain couples TRBV13 to TRBJ2-2; 10 positions match TRBD2. Germline CDR1 reads PRHDT; CDR2 reads FYEKMQ (reference sequence). V lost 3 bases and J lost 3; bases outside the gene matches: 22. The CDR3 spans 22 residues. The CDR3 bases are TGTGCCAGCAGCTTGACCCTCCAAGCGGGAGGGTCGATGAGCTACGACACCGGGGAGCTGTTTTTT. It yields the protein CASSLTLQAGGSMSYDTGELFF.

The CDR3 region is CASSFTNQNEQFF. The DNA for the CDR3 is TGTGCCAGCAGCTTTACAAATCAGAATGAGCAGTTCTTC. V usage is TRBV5-6 and J usage is TRBJ2-1; D gene ambiguous. With 2 bases removed from V and 7 bases from J, the gap between germline ends came to 10 bases. The CDR3 is 13 amino acids. Germline V gene sequence: CDR1 SGHDT, CDR2 YYEEEE.

The CDR3 region is CASSLVAGGLYEQYF. CDR3 in DNA: TGTGCCAGCAGCTTAGTTGCGGGAGGGCTCTACGAGCAGTACTTC. The chain couples TRBV7-6 to TRBJ2-7; 9 nucleotides align to TRBD2. The CDR3 runs to 15 residues. Germline V gene sequence: CDR1 SGHVS, CDR2 FNYEAQ. V shed 1 base and J 3 bases; nucleotides not matched to a gene: 4.

The rearrangement links TRBV28 to TRBJ2-7; perhaps TRBD1 as D (5 bases). The germline CDR1 and CDR2 sequences are MDHEN and SYDVKM. The CDR3 totals 14 residues. The V end lost 5 bases, the J end lost 6 bases, and 17 bases lay between the germline ends. For the CDR3, the DNA is TGTGCCAGCAGTCCAGTGGGGCAGGGTCGCGAGCAGTACTTC. It translates to CASSPVGQGREQYF. Looking up the rest from reference TRBV28 and TRBJ2-7 gives the full variable domain: DVKVTQSSRYLVKRTGEKVFLECVQDMDHENMFWYRQDPGLGLRLIYFSYDVKMKEKGDIPEGYSVSREKKERFSLILESASTNQTSMYLCASSPVGQGREQYFGPGTRLTVT.

The J gene is TRBJ2-3, the V gene TRBV11-2; maybe TRBD1 (7 bases). The CDR3 length is 14 residues. Germline CDR1 SGHAT, CDR2 FQNNGV. V shed 4 bases and J shed 4 bases, with 12 bases lying between them. In DNA, the CDR3 is TGTGCCAGCAGCTACCAGGGGGGAGCAGATACGCAGTATTTT. This codes for CASSYQGGADTQYF.

The J gene is TRBJ2-7, the V gene TRBV7-2; maybe TRBD2 (5 bases). The CDR3 consists of 13 residues. Trimming took 6 bases from V and 2 from J, leaving 11 bases between them. Germline loops: CDR1 SGHTA, CDR2 FQGNSA. In nucleotides, the CDR3 is TGTGCCAGCAGTTTGGAGGCCCCCTACGAGCAGTACTTC. Its protein product is CASSLEAPYEQYF.

The J gene is TRBJ2-6, the V gene TRBV5-1; 7 bases fit TRBD2. Trimming took 4 bases from V and 0 from J; bases not matched to a gene: 7. From germline, CDR1 is SGHRS and CDR2 YFSETQ. The CDR3 spans 17 residues. In nucleotides, the CDR3 is TGCGCCAGCAGCCCGGGACTATATCCCTCTGGGGCCAACGTCCTGACTTTC. Its protein is CASSPGLYPSGANVLTF.

The J gene is TRBJ2-7, the V gene TRBV11-2; D is possibly TRBD2 (5 bases). The germline V gene has CDR1 SGHAT and CDR2 FQNNGV. Deletions cut 1 base from V and 3 bases from J, with 16 bases between. CDR3 length: 16 residues. Here the CDR3 DNA reads TGTGCCAGCAGCTTAGGAGGGTGGGGATTGGACTACGAGCAGTACTTC. Translation gives CASSLGGWGLDYEQYF.

The J gene is TRBJ2-2, the V gene TRBV2; 10 bases map to TRBD2. The CDR3 is 15 residues long. The V gene end was trimmed by 6 bases and the J gene end by 1 base; junction bases not matched to a gene: 2. The germline gives CDR1 SNHLY, CDR2 FYNNEI. The CDR3 DNA follows: TGTGCCAGCAGGAGGACTAGCGGGAACACCGGGGAGCTGTTTTTT. Its protein product is CASRRTSGNTGELFF.